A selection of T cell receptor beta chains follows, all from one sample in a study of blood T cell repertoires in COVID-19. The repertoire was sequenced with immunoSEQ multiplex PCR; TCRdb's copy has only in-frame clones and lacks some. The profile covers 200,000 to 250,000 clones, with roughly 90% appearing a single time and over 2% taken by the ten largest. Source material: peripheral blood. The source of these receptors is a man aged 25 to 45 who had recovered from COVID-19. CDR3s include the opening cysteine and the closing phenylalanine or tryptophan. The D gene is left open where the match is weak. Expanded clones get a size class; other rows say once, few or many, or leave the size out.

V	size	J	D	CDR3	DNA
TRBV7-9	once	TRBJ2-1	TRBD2	CASSLARGSGESEQFF	TGTGCCAGCAGCTTAGCGCGTGGTAGCGGGGAGAGTGAGCAGTTCTTC
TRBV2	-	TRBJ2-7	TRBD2	CASSDTLAGGRGF	TGTGCCAGCAGTGATACCCTAGCGGGGGGTAGGGGCTTC
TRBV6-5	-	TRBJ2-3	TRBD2	CASSLAGGPEFTQYF	TGTGCCAGCAGCCTAGCGGGGGGGCCCGAATTTACGCAGTATTTT
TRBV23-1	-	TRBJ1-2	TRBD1	CASSQSEDRGYTF	TGCGCCAGCAGTCAATCCGAGGACAGGGGCTACACCTTC
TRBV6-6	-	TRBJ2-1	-	CASSPLAGENEQFF	TGTGCCAGCAGCCCTCTAGCAGGCGAAAATGAGCAGTTCTTC
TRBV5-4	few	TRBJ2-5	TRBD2	CASSIDLAGGQETQYF	TGTGCCAGCAGCATCGACCTAGCGGGGGGTCAAGAGACCCAGTACTTC
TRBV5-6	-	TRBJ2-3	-	CASSLGATDTQYF	TGTGCCAGCAGCCTGGGGGCAACAGATACGCAGTATTTT
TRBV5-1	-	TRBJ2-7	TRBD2	CASSLVGTSVRYEQYF	TGCGCCAGCAGCTTGGTCGGGACTAGCGTGCGCTACGAGCAGTACTTC
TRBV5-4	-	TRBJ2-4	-	CASSDTEGIQYF	TGTGCCAGCAGCGATACAGAGGGCATTCAGTACTTC
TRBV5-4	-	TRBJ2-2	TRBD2	CASAASGGAFTGELFF	TGTGCCAGCGCAGCTAGCGGGGGGGCGTTCACCGGGGAGCTGTTTTTT
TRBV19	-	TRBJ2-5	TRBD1	CATGKGTVQETQYF	TGTGCCACGGGAAAGGGGACAGTTCAAGAGACCCAGTACTTC
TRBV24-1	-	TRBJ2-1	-	CATSDHRVGVGYNEQFF	TGTGCCACCAGTGATCACAGGGTAGGGGTAGGCTACAATGAGCAGTTCTTC
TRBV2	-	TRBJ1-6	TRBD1	CASSETLTGLDSPLHF	TGTGCCAGCAGTGAAACCTTGACAGGGCTCGATTCACCCCTCCACTTT
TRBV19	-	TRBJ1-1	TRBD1	CASSIDRGRTEAFF	TGTGCCAGTAGTATAGACAGGGGGCGGACTGAAGCTTTCTTT
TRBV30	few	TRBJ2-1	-	CAWSLGILYNEQFF	TGTGCCTGGAGTCTCGGGATCCTCTACAATGAGCAGTTCTTC
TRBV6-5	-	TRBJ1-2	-	CASSSGPIPNYGYTF	TGTGCCAGCAGCTCGGGTCCCATCCCCAACTATGGCTACACCTTC
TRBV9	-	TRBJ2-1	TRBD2	CASSPPRSVTSVQFF	TGTGCCAGCAGCCCCCCAAGAAGTGTTACTAGCGTGCAGTTCTTC
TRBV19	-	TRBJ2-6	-	CASSILTASPISLAGANVLTF	TGTGCCAGTAGTATATTAACGGCGTCCCCTATTAGCTTGGCTGGGGCCAACGTCCTGACTTTC
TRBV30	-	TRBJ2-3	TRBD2	CAWSPGLAGGRGTDTQYF	TGTGCCTGGAGCCCGGGACTAGCGGGGGGGCGAGGCACAGATACGCAGTATTTT
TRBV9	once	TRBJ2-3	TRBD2	CASSTRTSGGSDTQYF	TGTGCCAGCAGCACCCGGACTAGCGGGGGCTCAGATACGCAGTATTTT
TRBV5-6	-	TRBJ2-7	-	CASDRRNSYEQYF	TGTGCCAGCGACCGGAGAAATTCCTACGAGCAGTACTTC
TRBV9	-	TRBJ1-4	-	CASSVSALDEKLFF	TGTGCCAGCAGCGTTTCTGCTCTGGATGAAAAACTATTTTTT
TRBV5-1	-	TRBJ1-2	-	CASSQPGWGYTF	TGCGCCAGCAGCCAGCCAGGGTGGGGCTACACCTTC
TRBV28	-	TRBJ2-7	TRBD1	CAGGQGAPPSYEQYF	TGTGCCGGGGGACAGGGGGCACCCCCCTCCTACGAGCAGTACTTC
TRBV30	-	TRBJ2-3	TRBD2	CAWSVGGGVKVTDTQYF	TGTGCCTGGAGTGTTGGCGGGGGGGTCAAGGTCACAGATACGCAGTATTTT
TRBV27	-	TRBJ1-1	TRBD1	CASRRTGNTEAFF	TGTGCCAGCAGAAGGACAGGGAACACTGAAGCTTTCTTT
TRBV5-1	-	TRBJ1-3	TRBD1	CASSLGDRPSGNTIYF	TGCGCCAGCAGCTTGGGGGACAGACCTTCTGGAAACACCATATATTTT
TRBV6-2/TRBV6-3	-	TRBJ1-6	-	CASSYRGARDNSLLHF	TGTGCCAGCAGTTACCGCGGAGCTCGGGATAATTCACTCCTCCACTTT
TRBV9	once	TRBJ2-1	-	CASSVKTGDVNEQFF	TGTGCCAGCAGCGTTAAGACAGGAGATGTCAATGAGCAGTTCTTC
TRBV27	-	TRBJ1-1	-	CASRGGVSDTEAFF	TGTGCCAGCAGGGGAGGGGTTTCGGACACTGAAGCTTTCTTT
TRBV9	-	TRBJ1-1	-	CASSVVQRTEAFF	TGTGCCAGCAGCGTGGTCCAGCGCACTGAAGCTTTCTTT
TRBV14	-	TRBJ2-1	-	CASSVPLPGMEQFF	TGTGCCAGCAGCGTGCCCCTCCCCGGGATGGAGCAGTTCTTC
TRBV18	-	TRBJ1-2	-	CASSPRTEVYGRYTF	TGTGCCAGCTCACCCAGGACAGAGGTCTATGGACGGTACACCTTC
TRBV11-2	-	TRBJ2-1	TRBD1	CASSDHRGSGNEQFF	TGTGCCAGCAGCGACCACAGGGGGTCCGGCAATGAGCAGTTCTTC
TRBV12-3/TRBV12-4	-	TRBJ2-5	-	CASSIEETQYF	TGTGCCAGCAGTATCGAGGAGACCCAGTACTTC
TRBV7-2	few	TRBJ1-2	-	CASSPTGYGYTF	TGTGCCAGCAGCCCCACGGGCTATGGCTACACCTTC
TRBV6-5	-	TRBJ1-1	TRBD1	CASSHRGTEAFF	TGTGCCAGCAGTCACAGGGGCACTGAAGCTTTCTTT
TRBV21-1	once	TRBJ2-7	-	CASSPLVREATVPSKRVTGEQYF	TGTGCCAGCAGCCCCCTGGTCAGGGAAGCGACAGTGCCTTCAAAACGAGTGACAGGCGAGCAGTACTTC
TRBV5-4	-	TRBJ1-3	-	CASSRDVSGNTIYF	TGTGCCAGCAGCCGGGATGTCTCTGGAAACACCATATATTTT
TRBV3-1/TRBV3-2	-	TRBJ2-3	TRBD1	CASSRKREGDRGRPLSFSTDTQYF	TGTGCCAGCAGCCGGAAAAGGGAAGGGGACAGGGGTCGCCCGCTATCTTTTAGCACAGATACGCAGTATTTT
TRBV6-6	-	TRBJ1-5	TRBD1	CASSPRKGGTGHQPQHF	TGTGCCAGCAGTCCCCGCAAAGGCGGGACAGGGCATCAGCCCCAGCATTTT
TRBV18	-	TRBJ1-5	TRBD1	CASSLGQIYQPQHF	TGTGCCAGCTCACTGGGACAGATATATCAGCCCCAGCATTTT
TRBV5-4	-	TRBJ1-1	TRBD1	CASSFRMKGAYEAFF	TGTGCCAGCAGCTTTAGGATGAAGGGGGCTTATGAAGCTTTCTTT
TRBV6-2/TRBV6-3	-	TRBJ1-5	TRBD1	CASSYSGTGVFNQPQHF	TGTGCCAGCAGTTACTCTGGGACAGGGGTCTTTAATCAGCCCCAGCATTTT
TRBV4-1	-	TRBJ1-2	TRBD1	CASSPGTANYGYTF	TGCGCCAGCAGCCCCGGGACAGCTAACTATGGCTACACCTTC
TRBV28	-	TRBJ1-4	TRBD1	CASSPPTGSYEKLFF	TGTGCCAGCAGTCCCCCGACAGGGAGTTATGAAAAACTGTTTTTT
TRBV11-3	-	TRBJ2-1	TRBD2	CASSGETSGNEQFF	TGTGCCAGCAGCGGTGAGACTAGCGGCAATGAGCAGTTCTTC
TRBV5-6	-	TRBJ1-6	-	CASSLWRTANSPLHF	TGTGCCAGCAGCTTGTGGCGGACAGCTAATTCACCCCTCCACTTT
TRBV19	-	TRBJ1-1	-	CASSISGGNTEAFF	TGTGCCAGTAGTATAAGCGGCGGGAACACTGAAGCTTTCTTT
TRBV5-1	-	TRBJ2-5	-	CASTGSGGAFLETQYF	TGCGCCAGCACCGGTTCCGGCGGGGCGTTTCTAGAGACCCAGTACTTC
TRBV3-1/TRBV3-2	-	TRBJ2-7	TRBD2	CASSPIGGAGEQYF	TGTGCCAGCAGCCCGATCGGGGGGGCAGGAGAGCAGTACTTC
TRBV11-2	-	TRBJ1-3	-	CASSLGQSSGNTIYF	TGTGCCAGCAGCTTAGGACAGAGCTCTGGAAACACCATATATTTT
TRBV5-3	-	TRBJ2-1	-	CARSLRVQVNEQFF	TGTGCCAGAAGCTTGCGGGTACAGGTTAATGAGCAGTTCTTC
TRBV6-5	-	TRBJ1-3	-	CASRLSEGVGNTIYF	TGTGCCAGCAGGCTATCAGAAGGGGTTGGAAACACCATATATTTT